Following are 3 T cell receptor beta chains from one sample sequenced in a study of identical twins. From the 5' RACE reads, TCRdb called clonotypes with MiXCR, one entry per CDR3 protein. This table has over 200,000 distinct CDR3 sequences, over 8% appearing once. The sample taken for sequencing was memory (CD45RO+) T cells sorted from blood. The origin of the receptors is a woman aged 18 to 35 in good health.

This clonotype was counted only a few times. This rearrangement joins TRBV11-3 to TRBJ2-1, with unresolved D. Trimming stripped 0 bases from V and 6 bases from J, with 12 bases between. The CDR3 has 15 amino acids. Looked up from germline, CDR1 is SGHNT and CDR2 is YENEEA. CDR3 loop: CASSLEIGRVNEQFF. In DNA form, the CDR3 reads TGTGCCAGCAGCTTAGAGATAGGACGAGTCAATGAGCAGTTCTTC.

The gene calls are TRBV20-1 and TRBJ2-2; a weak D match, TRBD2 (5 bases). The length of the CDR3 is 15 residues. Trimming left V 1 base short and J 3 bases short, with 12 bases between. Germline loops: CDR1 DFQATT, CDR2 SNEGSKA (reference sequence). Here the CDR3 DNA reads TGCAGTGCTAGAGGAGGGTGGCTGGACACCGGGGAGCTGTTTTTT. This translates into CSARGGWLDTGELFF.

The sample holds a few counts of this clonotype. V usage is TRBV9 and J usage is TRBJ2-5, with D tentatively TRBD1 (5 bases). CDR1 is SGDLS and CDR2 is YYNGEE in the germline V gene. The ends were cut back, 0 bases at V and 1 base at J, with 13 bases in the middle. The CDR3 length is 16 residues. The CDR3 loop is CASSVGRWGSQETQYF. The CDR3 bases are TGTGCCAGCAGCGTAGGCCGGTGGGGCAGCCAAGAGACCCAGTACTTC.